Listed below are T cell receptor beta chains from one sample, sequenced in a study of identical twins. TCRdb reprocessed the 5' RACE reads via MiXCR and lists one record per CDR3 protein. The data show roughly 480,000 distinct CDR3 sequences, roughly 24% seen once. The same sample was also used in a study of T cells expressing NK-cell markers.

The specimen sequenced was CD4+ T cells sorted from blood. The receptors originated from a woman in her late teens or twenties in good health. Both conserved end residues are part of each CDR3. The D gene is left open where the match is weak. Size values are once, few and many counts, or a class for expanded clones, and some rows have none.

j_call: TRBJ1-1; cdr3_length: 16; v_call: TRBV4-3; d_call: TRBD1; clone_size: NA; cdr3_nt: TGCGCCAGCAGCCACCAAGAAGGCAGGGGGAGGACTGAAGCTTTCTTT; cdr3_aa: CASSHQEGRGRTEAFF
j_call: TRBJ2-5; cdr3_length: 14; v_call: TRBV4-3; d_call: NA; clone_size: NA; cdr3_nt: TGCGCCAGCAGCCAAGAGTGGGGGGTGGAGACCCAGTACTTC; cdr3_aa: CASSQEWGVETQYF
j_call: TRBJ2-7; cdr3_length: 15; v_call: TRBV15; d_call: TRBD2; clone_size: NA; cdr3_nt: TGTGCCACCAGCAGACTAGCGGGAACCCGCTACGAGCAGTACTTC; cdr3_aa: CATSRLAGTRYEQYF
j_call: TRBJ2-7; cdr3_length: 14; v_call: TRBV19; d_call: NA; clone_size: few; cdr3_nt: TGTGCCAGCGGGTCCCTCGGGACGACCTACGAGCAGTACTTC; cdr3_aa: CASGSLGTTYEQYF
j_call: TRBJ2-5; cdr3_length: 13; v_call: TRBV12-3/TRBV12-4; d_call: NA; clone_size: NA; cdr3_nt: TGTGCCAGCAGTTTAGATTTCGGAGAGACCCAGTACTTC; cdr3_aa: CASSLDFGETQYF
j_call: TRBJ2-2; cdr3_length: 16; v_call: TRBV10-3; d_call: NA; clone_size: NA; cdr3_nt: TGTGCCATCAGTGAGCAAGGGGGACTCCTAACCGGGGAGCTGTTTTTT; cdr3_aa: CAISEQGGLLTGELFF
j_call: TRBJ2-3; cdr3_length: 11; v_call: TRBV20-1; d_call: NA; clone_size: NA; cdr3_nt: TGCAGTGCTAGGTGGATTGATACGCAGTATTTT; cdr3_aa: CSARWIDTQYF
j_call: TRBJ2-7; cdr3_length: 12; v_call: TRBV20-1; d_call: NA; clone_size: NA; cdr3_nt: TGCAGTGCTAGAGGGAGGAACTACGAGCAGTACTTC; cdr3_aa: CSARGRNYEQYF
j_call: TRBJ2-3; cdr3_length: 13; v_call: TRBV11-2; d_call: NA; clone_size: NA; cdr3_nt: TGTGCCAGCAGCTACCCCAATGCAGATACGCAGTATTTT; cdr3_aa: CASSYPNADTQYF
j_call: TRBJ2-7; cdr3_length: 15; v_call: TRBV5-1; d_call: NA; clone_size: NA; cdr3_nt: TGCGCCAGCAGCGCCCTGGTCGGGGTAAACTACGAGCAGTACTTC; cdr3_aa: CASSALVGVNYEQYF
j_call: TRBJ2-1; cdr3_length: 16; v_call: TRBV7-3; d_call: TRBD2; clone_size: NA; cdr3_nt: TGTGCCAGCAGCCTCCGAACGGGACTAGCGGACAATGAGCAGTTCTTC; cdr3_aa: CASSLRTGLADNEQFF
j_call: TRBJ2-5; cdr3_length: 16; v_call: TRBV25-1; d_call: TRBD2; clone_size: NA; cdr3_nt: TGTGCCAGCAGTCACAGACTAGCGGGGGCCAAAGAGACCCAGTACTTC; cdr3_aa: CASSHRLAGAKETQYF
j_call: TRBJ2-2; cdr3_length: 13; v_call: TRBV5-6; d_call: NA; clone_size: few; cdr3_nt: TGTGCCAGCAGCCTCAATCGACACCGGGAGCTGTTTTTT; cdr3_aa: CASSLNRHRELFF
j_call: TRBJ2-7; cdr3_length: 15; v_call: TRBV7-2; d_call: TRBD1; clone_size: NA; cdr3_nt: TGTGCCAGCAGCTTTCCCCGGACAGGGGGTAACGAGCAGTACTTC; cdr3_aa: CASSFPRTGGNEQYF
j_call: TRBJ2-5; cdr3_length: 12; v_call: TRBV20-1; d_call: TRBD1; clone_size: once; cdr3_nt: TGCAGTGCCCTGACAGGGGGAGAGACCCAGTACTTC; cdr3_aa: CSALTGGETQYF
j_call: TRBJ1-1; cdr3_length: 14; v_call: TRBV28; d_call: NA; clone_size: NA; cdr3_nt: TGTGCCAGCAGTTTATCTGGAGGGGAGACTGAAGCTTTCTTT; cdr3_aa: CASSLSGGETEAFF
j_call: TRBJ2-5; cdr3_length: 14; v_call: TRBV5-1; d_call: NA; clone_size: NA; cdr3_nt: TGCGCCAGCGGCCCAGGCGGTATACAAGAGACCCAGTACTTC; cdr3_aa: CASGPGGIQETQYF
j_call: TRBJ2-5; cdr3_length: 17; v_call: TRBV3-1; d_call: TRBD2; clone_size: NA; cdr3_nt: TGTGCCAGCAGCCAAGAGGCTAGCGGGGGCCGGAGAGAGACCCAGTACTTC; cdr3_aa: CASSQEASGGRRETQYF
j_call: TRBJ1-3; cdr3_length: 12; v_call: TRBV20-1; d_call: NA; clone_size: NA; cdr3_nt: TGCAGTGCTAGTTCGGGGCTCAACACCATATATTTT; cdr3_aa: CSASSGLNTIYF
j_call: TRBJ2-1; cdr3_length: 15; v_call: TRBV9; d_call: TRBD2; clone_size: NA; cdr3_nt: TGTGCCAGCAGTCGAGCGGGGGGGACCTACAATGAGCAGTTCTTC; cdr3_aa: CASSRAGGTYNEQFF
j_call: TRBJ2-3; cdr3_length: 14; v_call: TRBV9; d_call: TRBD2; clone_size: NA; cdr3_nt: TGTGCCACCTCACCCGGGGGGGGTGCAGATACGCAGTATTTT; cdr3_aa: CATSPGGGADTQYF
j_call: TRBJ2-4; cdr3_length: 15; v_call: TRBV12-3/TRBV12-4; d_call: NA; clone_size: few; cdr3_nt: TGTGCCAGCAGTTTAGCCTCGGGCCTAGCGAACATTCAGTACTTC; cdr3_aa: CASSLASGLANIQYF